Sequencing of this TCR beta chain was carried out in a study of blood T cell repertoires in COVID-19 (dated by TCRdb to the early 2020s). Background for the entire study: The collaborator samples originated in the United States, Italy and Spain and spanned the acute and convalescent phases of COVID-19. The prospective study material was composed of cDNA or gDNA derived from T cells, B-cell-depleted T cells, or PBMCs. Subjects who had been exposed to COVID-19, were actively infected with it, or had recovered from it provided the deeply sampled blood TCRbeta repertoires that made up the dataset. The repertoires were made available in a free public database intended to serve as a resource for research on the immune response to SARS-CoV-2. Samples were obtained from the ongoing ImmuneRACE study (first 160 participants) and from over 1,000 subjects provided by 6 global collaborators. Nearly every sample came with metadata listing a de-identified subject ID, COVID-19 status, age in years and sex. Where HLA class I and class II types were available, the types were taken from metadata supplied by the sample provider, not from assay-based typing. Summary of the overall study and its limitations: Clinical and demographic metadata were provided uncurated, with the amount varying by source and participant.

V loses 0 bases, J loses 4 bases, and the germline ends lie 15 bases apart. Taken from the germline V gene (reference sequence), the CDR1 and CDR2 loops are MNHNY and SVGAGI. From cysteine to phenylalanine, the CDR3 is 16 amino acids long. Only the CDR3 region is kept as DNA, spanning 48 bases read in frame from base 1. With regard to this clone: Its antigen has not been determined. Base qualities were left out, and no much larger clone turns up one base away.

The immunoSEQ Assay, a bias-controlled multiplex PCR, was used to amplify TCRbeta CDR3 regions from genomic DNA. Regarding the original processing steps: The number of nucleated cells in each sample was estimated by amplification of reference gene primers within the assay. To quantify the absolute abundance of each unique TCRbeta CDR3 rearrangement, sequence reads were collapsed and filtered. Productive Simpson clonality was computed per sample as the square root of Simpson's diversity index over productive rearrangements. TCRdb mirrors the immuneACCESS table, restricted to in-frame sequences. Some clones are absent from its copies; in checked studies, under half trace to an unresolved V gene, and the reason for the others is unknown. That table furnishes V, J and clone size, whereas the DNA furnished D and trimming. The sample contains about 240,000 clones, roughly 80% of them found a single time. The top ten constitute 7.5% to 8% of the sample.

At one collaborating source in Seattle, patients were enrolled during active infection and were followed longitudinally through the course of disease. Each collaborating institution followed its own protocols to collect whole blood in K2EDTA tubes. For TCRbeta analysis, collaborators shipped samples in one of three forms: frozen whole blood, isolated PBMCs, or DNA extracted from either of those sample types. The sequence came from a woman of 80 years or more with COVID-19, enrolled during active disease. The sample comprised peripheral blood. The rearranged chain carries TRBV6-6 and TRBJ1-2, with a weak D call of TRBD1 (6 bases match). The nucleotide sequence is TGTGCCAGCAGTTACTCACCCGCGACAGGTCCCTATGGCTACACCTTC. The resulting protein is CASSYSPATGPYGYTF.